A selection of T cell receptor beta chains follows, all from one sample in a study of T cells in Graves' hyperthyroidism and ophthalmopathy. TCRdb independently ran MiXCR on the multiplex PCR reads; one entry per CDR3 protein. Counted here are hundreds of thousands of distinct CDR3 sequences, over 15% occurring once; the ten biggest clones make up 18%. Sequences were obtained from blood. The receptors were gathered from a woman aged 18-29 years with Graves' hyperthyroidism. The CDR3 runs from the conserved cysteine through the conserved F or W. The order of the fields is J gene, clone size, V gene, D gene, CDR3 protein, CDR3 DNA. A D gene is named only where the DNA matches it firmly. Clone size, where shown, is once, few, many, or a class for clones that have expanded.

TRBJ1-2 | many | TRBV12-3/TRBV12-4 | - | CASNMVGADYGYTF | TGTGCCAGCAATATGGTAGGGGCAGATTATGGCTACACCTTC
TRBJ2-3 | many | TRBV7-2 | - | CASRVSGHTDTQYF | TGTGCCAGCCGAGTTAGCGGACACACAGATACGCAGTATTTT
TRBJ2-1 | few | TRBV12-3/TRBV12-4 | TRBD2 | CASSFRGGKYNEQFF | TGTGCCAGCAGTTTTCGGGGGGGGAAATACAATGAGCAGTTCTTC
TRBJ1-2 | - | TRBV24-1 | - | CATSDSGAQGYTF | TGTGCCACCAGTGATTCAGGGGCCCAAGGCTACACCTTC
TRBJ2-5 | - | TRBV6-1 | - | CASSVGNQETQYF | TGTGCCAGCAGTGTGGGGAACCAAGAGACCCAGTACTTC
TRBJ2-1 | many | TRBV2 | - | CASTRGRGSYNEQFF | TGTGCCAGCACTCGTGGGAGAGGCTCCTACAATGAGCAGTTCTTC
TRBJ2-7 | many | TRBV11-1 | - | CASSSRTGTTYEQYF | TGTGCCAGCAGCTCCCGGACAGGGACTACCTACGAGCAGTACTTC
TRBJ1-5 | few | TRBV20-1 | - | CSARPGQLQPQHF | TGCAGTGCTAGACCGGGACAACTACAGCCCCAGCATTTT
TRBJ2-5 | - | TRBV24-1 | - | CATSEVGGETQYF | TGTGCCACCAGTGAGGTAGGGGGGGAGACCCAGTACTTC
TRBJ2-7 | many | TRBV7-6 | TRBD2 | CASSSGAGVGEQYF | TGTGCCAGCAGCTCCGGAGCGGGAGTAGGGGAGCAGTACTTC
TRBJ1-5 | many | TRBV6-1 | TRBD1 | CASSVRDRQNQPQHF | TGTGCCAGCAGTGTACGGGACAGGCAGAATCAGCCCCAGCATTTT
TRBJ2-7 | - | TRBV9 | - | CASSVGGSTAYEQYF | TGTGCCAGCAGCGTGGGAGGAAGTACGGCCTACGAGCAGTACTTC
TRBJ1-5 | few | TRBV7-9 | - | CASSLVEGGTLNF | TGTGCCAGCAGCTTAGTCGAGGGGGGGACACTCAATTTT
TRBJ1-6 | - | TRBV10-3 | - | CAIEDSPPVSKDSPLHF | TGTGCCATCGAGGACAGCCCCCCGGTGTCTAAGGATTCACCCCTCCACTTT
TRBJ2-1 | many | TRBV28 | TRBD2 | CASSSARTSGSDEQFF | TGTGCCAGCAGTTCAGCTAGGACTAGCGGGAGCGATGAGCAGTTCTTC
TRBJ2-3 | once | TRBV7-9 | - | CASSLASPLGADTQYF | TGTGCCAGCAGCTTGGCTAGCCCCCTTGGGGCAGATACGCAGTATTTT
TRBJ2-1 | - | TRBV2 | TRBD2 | CASSDLLASGSNEQFF | TGTGCCAGCAGTGATTTGTTGGCTAGCGGGAGTAATGAGCAGTTCTTC
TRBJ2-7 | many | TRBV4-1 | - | CASSQGGQDPYEQYF | TGCGCCAGCAGCCAAGGGGGGCAGGACCCCTACGAGCAGTACTTC
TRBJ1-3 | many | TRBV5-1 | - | CASTISSGNTIYF | TGCGCCAGCACGATCTCCTCTGGAAACACCATATATTTT
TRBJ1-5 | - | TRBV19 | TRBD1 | CASSAGTGGLNQPQHF | TGTGCCAGTAGTGCCGGGACAGGGGGTTTGAATCAGCCCCAGCATTTT
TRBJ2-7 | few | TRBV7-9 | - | CASSLGGGSFYEQYF | TGTGCCAGCAGCTTAGGGGGGGGCTCCTTCTACGAGCAGTACTTC
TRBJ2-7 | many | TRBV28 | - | CASSPLAAPYEQYF | TGTGCCAGCAGTCCCTTGGCCGCCCCCTACGAGCAGTACTTC
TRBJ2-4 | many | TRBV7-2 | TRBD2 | CASSLRLARAKNIQYF | TGTGCCAGCAGCTTAAGACTAGCGAGAGCCAAAAACATTCAGTACTTC
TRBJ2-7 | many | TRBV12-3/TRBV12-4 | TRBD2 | CASSRGGNSYEQYF | TGTGCCAGCAGTCGCGGGGGGAACTCCTACGAGCAGTACTTC
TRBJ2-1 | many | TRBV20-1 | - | CSARDQVDEQFF | TGCAGTGCTAGAGATCAAGTGGATGAGCAGTTCTTC
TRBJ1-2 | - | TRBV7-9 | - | CASSLARLYGYTF | TGTGCCAGCAGCTTAGCGCGCCTCTATGGCTACACCTTC
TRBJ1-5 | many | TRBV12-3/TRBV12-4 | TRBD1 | CASSIRQGANQPQHF | TGTGCCAGCAGTATAAGACAGGGGGCCAATCAGCCCCAGCATTTT
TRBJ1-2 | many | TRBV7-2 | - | CASSLDKNYGYTF | TGCGCCAGCAGTCTCGACAAAAACTATGGCTACACCTTC
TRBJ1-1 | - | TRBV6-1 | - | CASTPVLYTEAFF | TGTGCCAGCACCCCGGTCCTGTACACTGAAGCTTTCTTT
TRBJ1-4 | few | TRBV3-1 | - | CASSYRVGEKLFF | TGTGCCAGCAGTTACAGGGTTGGGGAAAAACTGTTTTTT
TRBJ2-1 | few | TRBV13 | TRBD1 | CASSFRDREMGGQFF | TGTGCCAGCAGCTTCCGGGACAGGGAGATGGGGGGACAGTTCTTC
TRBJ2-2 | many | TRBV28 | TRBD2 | CASSQRLAVGNTGELFF | TGTGCCAGCAGCCAAAGACTAGCCGTTGGGAACACCGGGGAGCTGTTTTTT
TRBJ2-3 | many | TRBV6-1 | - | CASSDTGALTDTQYF | TGTGCCAGCAGTGATACGGGGGCCCTCACAGATACGCAGTATTTT
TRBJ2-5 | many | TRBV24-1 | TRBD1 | CATSVGTGGQETQYF | TGTGCCACCTCGGTCGGGACAGGGGGCCAAGAGACCCAGTACTTC
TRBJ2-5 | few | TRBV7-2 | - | CASSLADQETQYF | TGTGCCAGCAGCTTAGCGGACCAAGAGACCCAGTACTTC